The 5 T cell receptor beta chains below come from one sample, sequenced in a study of blood T cell repertoires in COVID-19. Here immunoSEQ multiplex PCR was the method, and the copy in TCRdb shows in-frame clones only, minus some. Of some 100,000 clones in the sample, approximately 80% were seen once. The sample consisted of peripheral blood. The source of these receptors is a woman of 80 years or more with active or convalescent COVID-19.

The J gene is TRBJ2-1, the V gene TRBV7-3, with D perhaps matching TRBD1 (6 bases). The CDR3 runs 16 residues. The V and J ends lost 3 bases and 7 bases respectively, with 19 bases between them. CDR1 and CDR2 (germline): SGHTA, FQGTGA. CDR3 sequence: CASSFYMGRGGNEQFF. CDR3 DNA sequence: TGTGCCAGCAGCTTTTATATGGGTCGAGGGGGAAATGAGCAGTTCTTC.

The CDR3 DNA sequence: TGTGCCAGCAGTGAATATTTAGCTTCAGACACCGGGGAGCTGTTTTTT. Amino acid sequence: CASSEYLASDTGELFF. This chain joins TRBV25-1 and TRBJ2-2; D gene ambiguous. Germline V gene lookup returns CDR1 MGHDK and CDR2 SYGVNS. With 0 bases removed from V and 3 bases from J, the gap between germline ends came to 11 bases. This CDR3 has 16 residues. Full variable domain (rest looked up from reference TRBV25-1 and TRBJ2-2): EADIYQTPRYLVIGTGKKITLECSQTMGHDKMYWYQQDPGMELHLIHYSYGVNSTEKGDLSSESTVSRIRTEHFPLTLESARPSHTSQYLCASSEYLASDTGELFFGEGSRLTVL.

The J gene is TRBJ2-2, the V gene TRBV5-1; D is undetermined. Germline V CDR1 and CDR2: SGHRS, YFSETQ. Trimming shortened V by 1 base and J by 5 bases, and 6 bases separated the two germline ends. CDR3 length equals 13 residues. CDR3 loop: CASSLPVTGELFF. The CDR3 DNA is TGCGCCAGCAGCTTGCCGGTTACCGGGGAGCTGTTTTTT.

The rearrangement joins TRBV5-5 to TRBJ1-5, with D unresolved. V was cut by 2 bases and J by 8 bases, with 11 bases left in between. The CDR3 contains 13 residues. The germline CDR1 and CDR2 sequences are SGHKS and YYEKEE (reference sequence). CDR3 DNA: TGTGCCAGCAGCTTCAACAGTAAGGAGCCCCAGCATTTT. Amino acid sequence: CASSFNSKEPQHF.

V is TRBV28 and J is TRBJ2-3, with D unclear. The CDR3 covers 12 residues. Germline V lookup: CDR1 MDHEN, CDR2 SYDVKM. V was cut by 2 bases and J by 3 bases, with 3 bases left in between. The CDR3 DNA follows: TGTGCCAGCAGTTTAATAACAGATACGCAGTATTTT. Translating it yields CASSLITDTQYF.